These T cell receptor beta chains were read from a single sample in a study of blood T cell repertoires in COVID-19. Assay: immunoSEQ multiplex PCR; the TCRdb copy retains only in-frame clones and omits some. The data contain roughly 68,000 clones, 85% to 90% of them singletons. Sequencing was performed on peripheral blood. These receptors were obtained from a woman older than 75 with active COVID-19. Both conserved end residues are part of each CDR3. Fields, in order: D gene, V gene, clone size, J gene, CDR3 DNA, CDR3 protein. A D gene is named only where the DNA matches it firmly. Expanded clones get a size class; other rows say once, few or many, or leave the size out.

TRBD2	TRBV5-4	-	TRBJ2-7	TGTGCCAGCAGCCCCGCCCTGGGACTAGCGGCCTCCTACGAGCAGTACTTC	CASSPALGLAASYEQYF
-	TRBV27	-	TRBJ2-7	TGTGCCAGCAGTCCCTACTCAATCGGTGGCGAGCAGTACTTC	CASSPYSIGGEQYF
TRBD2	TRBV4-3	-	TRBJ2-2	TGCGCCAGCAGCCAAGAAGGCCTAGCGGGAGTGCGCACCGGGGAGCTGTTTTTT	CASSQEGLAGVRTGELFF
TRBD1	TRBV7-2	-	TRBJ2-7	TGTGCCAGCAGCCCCCGGAGGACAGGGGGGTTATACGAGCAGTACTTC	CASSPRRTGGLYEQYF
-	TRBV28	-	TRBJ2-7	TGTGCCAGCAGTTTGGGGGGGCTTTACTCCTACGAGCAGTACTTC	CASSLGGLYSYEQYF
TRBD1	TRBV20-1	-	TRBJ1-2	TGCAGTGCTAGTTCCGGGACAGCTTTTTATGGCTACACCTTC	CSASSGTAFYGYTF
TRBD1	TRBV4-3	-	TRBJ1-4	TGCGCCAGCAGCCAAGAGACAGGGGCTAATGAAAAACTGTTTTTT	CASSQETGANEKLFF
-	TRBV5-1	-	TRBJ1-4	TGCGCCAGCAGCTTGGCCCCGGGACAAGTTAATGAAAAACTGTTTTTT	CASSLAPGQVNEKLFF
-	TRBV28	-	TRBJ2-2	TGTGCCAGCAAAAAAGGGGTGGGGGAGCTGTTTTTT	CASKKGVGELFF
-	TRBV9	-	TRBJ2-2	TGTGCCACCGGGCAGGGCCAAACCACCGGGGAGCTGTTTTTT	CATGQGQTTGELFF
TRBD1	TRBV27	-	TRBJ2-2	TGTGCCAGCAGTTTTCAGGACAGGGTAGTGACCGGGGAGCTGTTTTTT	CASSFQDRVVTGELFF
-	TRBV28	-	TRBJ2-7	TGTGCCAGCAGTTCCCCCCCAGCAGGATCCTACGAGCAGTACTTC	CASSSPPAGSYEQYF
-	TRBV5-1	-	TRBJ2-1	TGCGCCAGCAGTCCGGTTCCGGACTACCAAAACTCCTACAATGAGCAGTTCTTC	CASSPVPDYQNSYNEQFF
-	TRBV7-9	many	TRBJ2-3	TGTGCGAGCGTCAGGGCAAGCACAGATACGCAGTATTTT	CASVRASTDTQYF
TRBD2	TRBV19	once	TRBJ2-1	TGTGCCAGTAAGGCCCCTTTGGGACTAGCGGGAGAGAGCTCCTACAATGAGCAGTTCTTC	CASKAPLGLAGESSYNEQFF
-	TRBV19	-	TRBJ2-7	TGTGCCAGTAGCAAAGCGGGGACACCGGGTTTTTCCGAGCAGTACTTC	CASSKAGTPGFSEQYF
TRBD2	TRBV7-2	once	TRBJ2-2	TGTGCCAGCAGCATAGGACTAGCGGGAACGACCGGGGAGCTGTTTTTT	CASSIGLAGTTGELFF
-	TRBV18	-	TRBJ1-5	TGTGCCAGCTCCCGTGGGACGGAGGGGCCCCAGCATTTT	CASSRGTEGPQHF
TRBD2	TRBV4-2	-	TRBJ2-7	TGTGCCAGCAGCCAACAAGACGGGCTAGCGGGAATATACGAGCAGTACTTC	CASSQQDGLAGIYEQYF
TRBD1	TRBV14	-	TRBJ1-6	TGTGCCAGCAGCCAACTGGGACAGGCCTATAATTCACCCCTCCACTTT	CASSQLGQAYNSPLHF
-	TRBV5-1	-	TRBJ2-3	TGCGCCAGCAGCCAGGATCTGAGCACAGATACGCAGTATTTT	CASSQDLSTDTQYF
-	TRBV11-1	-	TRBJ2-7	TGTGCCAGCCGTGGTAGCGGAGCCTACGAGCAGTACTTC	CASRGSGAYEQYF
-	TRBV4-3	-	TRBJ1-5	TGCGCCAGCAGCCAAGATCCGGGGAATCAGCCCCAGCATTTT	CASSQDPGNQPQHF
TRBD1	TRBV2	-	TRBJ2-5	TGTGCCAGCAGTGAACCTACAGGGGGCCAGGAGACCCAGTACTTC	CASSEPTGGQETQYF
TRBD1	TRBV27	once	TRBJ2-1	TGTGCCAGCAGTTCCCCCGGACAGGCAATCAACAATGAGCAGTTCTTC	CASSSPGQAINNEQFF
TRBD2	TRBV24-1	-	TRBJ2-1	TGTGCCACCAGTGATTCGAGACTAGCGGGAGGAAGAGGCTCCTACAATGAGCAGTTCTTC	CATSDSRLAGGRGSYNEQFF
TRBD2	TRBV14	-	TRBJ2-2	TGTGCCAGCAGCCCCCGACTCTTAGGGAGGGGCGGGGAGCTGTTTTTT	CASSPRLLGRGGELFF
TRBD2	TRBV18	once	TRBJ2-1	TGTGCCAGCTCACCGGAAGCGGGAGTTTCCTACAATGAGCAGTTCTTC	CASSPEAGVSYNEQFF
TRBD1	TRBV10-3	-	TRBJ2-3	TGTGCCATCAGCGATGCTGGGACAGCTACGGATACGCAGTATTTT	CAISDAGTATDTQYF
TRBD2	TRBV19	-	TRBJ2-1	TGTGCCAGTAGTCTTGGGACTAGCGGGTCTTACAATGAGCAGTTCTTC	CASSLGTSGSYNEQFF
-	TRBV20-1	-	TRBJ2-1	TGCAGTGCTAGACGGTACAATGAGCAGTTCTTC	CSARRYNEQFF
-	TRBV28	-	TRBJ1-4	TGTGCCAGCAGTTTACCCAGTGCAACTAATGAAAAACTGTTTTTT	CASSLPSATNEKLFF
-	TRBV5-1	-	TRBJ1-5	TGCGCCAGCGCACAGAGTCCGGGAAATCAGCCCCAGCATTTT	CASAQSPGNQPQHF
-	TRBV28	-	TRBJ1-5	TGTGCCAGCAGTTGGAGTCACGCCAAATGGGGGGGCAATCAGCCCCAGCATTTT	CASSWSHAKWGGNQPQHF
-	TRBV19	once	TRBJ2-1	TGTGCCAGTAGAGCTGCTTACGGTGAGCAGTTCTTC	CASRAAYGEQFF
TRBD2	TRBV7-6	few	TRBJ2-1	TGTGCCAGCAGCCGGACTAGCGGGAGGGCCTTTATGAATGAGCAGTTCTTC	CASSRTSGRAFMNEQFF
TRBD2	TRBV14	few	TRBJ2-1	TGTGCCAGCAGCCAGGCCGGGACTAGGGGTGAGCAGTTCTTC	CASSQAGTRGEQFF
TRBD1	TRBV19	few	TRBJ1-5	TGTGCCAGTAGTATGCCCGACAGGGCAAGCAATCAGCCCCAGCATTTT	CASSMPDRASNQPQHF
TRBD1	TRBV28	-	TRBJ2-3	TGTGCCAGCAGTTTAAGGGACAGGGGGCGGGCAGATACGCAGTATTTT	CASSLRDRGRADTQYF
TRBD2	TRBV5-1	-	TRBJ2-2	TGCGCCAGCAGCCTAGACCCGGGACTAGCGGTGGACACCGGGGAGCTGTTTTTT	CASSLDPGLAVDTGELFF
-	TRBV28	-	TRBJ2-2	TGTGCCAGCAGTTTAGGCAGGACAGCTTCGAACACCGGGGAGCTGTTTTTT	CASSLGRTASNTGELFF
-	TRBV15	-	TRBJ2-6	TGTGCCACCAGCAGAGATTACCAGTCTGGGGCCAACGTCCTGACTTTC	CATSRDYQSGANVLTF
-	TRBV6-2/TRBV6-3	-	TRBJ1-2	TGTGCCAGCAGCCAGAAGACAGTAACCTATGGCTACACCTTC	CASSQKTVTYGYTF
-	TRBV5-5	-	TRBJ1-2	TGTGCCAGCAGCAGCCTTCTAGGTAAAGGAGGCTACACCTTC	CASSSLLGKGGYTF
TRBD2	TRBV18	-	TRBJ2-1	TGTGCCAGCTCACAAGGACTAGCGGGGGACAATGAGCAGTTCTTC	CASSQGLAGDNEQFF
TRBD1	TRBV24-1	-	TRBJ2-7	TGTGCCACCAGGAAAGGGGGACCGGGACAGGTCGGGACAAACTACGAGCAGTACTTC	CATRKGGPGQVGTNYEQYF
-	TRBV18	-	TRBJ1-6	TGTGCCAGCTCACCACAGGCGGGAGATAATTCACCCCTCCACTTT	CASSPQAGDNSPLHF
TRBD2	TRBV7-8	-	TRBJ2-7	TGTGCCAGCAGCCGCGGGACTAGCGGCCGGGAGTACGTGTACGAGCAGTACTTC	CASSRGTSGREYVYEQYF
TRBD1	TRBV14	-	TRBJ2-3	TGTGCCAGCAGCCATAGATTGGTCCCCAGACAGGGGGTCGCAGATACGCAGTATTTT	CASSHRLVPRQGVADTQYF
-	TRBV28	-	TRBJ1-4	TGTGCCAGCAGTGCGGGACGGCTACGTCGGAAACTGTTTTTT	CASSAGRLRRKLFF
-	TRBV7-7	-	TRBJ2-7	TGTGCTAGCAGCTTAGCGCAGGGGCCGGGGTACGAGCAGTACTTC	CASSLAQGPGYEQYF
-	TRBV16	-	TRBJ2-4	TGTGCCAGCAGCCGGAGGCGAGAACTTCAGTACTTC	CASSRRRELQYF
TRBD1	TRBV10-1	-	TRBJ2-5	TGCGCCAGCAGATCAGGAAATTCAGACAGGGGGCGCGGAGAGACCCAGTACTTC	CASRSGNSDRGRGETQYF
TRBD2	TRBV5-1	-	TRBJ2-1	TGCGCCAGCAGCCTGGGGACTAGCTGGAATGAGCAGTTCTTC	CASSLGTSWNEQFF
-	TRBV6-1	-	TRBJ2-2	TGTGCCAGCAGTGAAACTCGGCTAGCCGGAGGTGACACCGGGGAGCTGTTTTTT	CASSETRLAGGDTGELFF